This record covers a single TCR beta chain. Its antigen remains unknown. These data are taken from a study of T-cell memory formation after mild COVID-19. Turning to the study itself: The TCR clusters were mostly specific to one donor. Findings and limits, study-wide: CD8+ contracting clones occupied EMRA, while CD4+ ones occupied mainly CM and EM.

5'RACE primed at constant segments yielded TCR alpha and TCR beta cDNA libraries bearing sample barcodes and UMIs. TCRdb re-called the 5' RACE reads with MiXCR, one entry per CDR3 protein. This table has roughly 160,000 distinct CDR3 sequences, roughly 13% appearing once. The source material was PBMCs or a T cell subset sorted from them (not recorded which). This clonotype originated in a man between 18 and 35 years old who had mild COVID-19 (a few samples of this study predate the infection). Cell type and time point are not known.

CDR3 sequence (DNA): TGCAGTGCTAGAGTTCCAGGGGCCTTTGGAAACACCATATATTTT. This codes for CSARVPGAFGNTIYF. The gene calls are TRBV20-1 and TRBJ1-3; weak D call: TRBD1 (6 bases). Germline lookup yields CDR1 DFQATT and CDR2 SNEGSKA (reference sequence). The V end was cut by 1 base, the J end by 3 bases, with 13 bases between. The CDR3 contains 15 residues.